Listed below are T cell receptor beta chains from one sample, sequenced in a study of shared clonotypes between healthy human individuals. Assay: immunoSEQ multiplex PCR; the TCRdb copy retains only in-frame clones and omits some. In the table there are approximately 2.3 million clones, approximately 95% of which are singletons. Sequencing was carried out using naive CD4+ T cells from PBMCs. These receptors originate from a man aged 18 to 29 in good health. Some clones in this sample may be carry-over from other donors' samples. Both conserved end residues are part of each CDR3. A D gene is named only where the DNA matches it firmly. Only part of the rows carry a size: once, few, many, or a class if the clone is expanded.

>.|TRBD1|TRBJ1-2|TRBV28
TGTGCCAGCAGTTTATTGGGTGGGGACAGGGTGGGCTACACCTTC
CASSLLGGDRVGYTF
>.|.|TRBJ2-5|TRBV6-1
TGTGCCAGCAGTGAAGGAGGGGGCCAAGAGACCCAGTACTTC
CASSEGGGQETQYF
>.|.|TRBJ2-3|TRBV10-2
TGCGCCAGCAGTAGACAGGTCGGGTCAGATACGCAGTATTTT
CASSRQVGSDTQYF
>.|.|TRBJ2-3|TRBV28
TGTGCCAGCAGTTTAAGGGGCCCCCCAGATACGCAGTATTTT
CASSLRGPPDTQYF
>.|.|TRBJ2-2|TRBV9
TGTGCCAGCAGCGCGGCCCCCCAGCGGAACACCGGGGAGCTGTTTTTT
CASSAAPQRNTGELFF
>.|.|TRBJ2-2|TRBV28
TGTGCCAGCAGTTTATTCCCCGGGGAGCTGTTTTTT
CASSLFPGELFF
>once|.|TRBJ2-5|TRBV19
TGTGCCAGTAGTATCGGACTTCAAGAGACCCAGTACTTC
CASSIGLQETQYF
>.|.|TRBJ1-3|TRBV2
TGTGCCAGCAGTGCGGTGAGGGGAAACACCATATATTTT
CASSAVRGNTIYF
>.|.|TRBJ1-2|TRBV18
TGTGCCAGCTCACCAGAGGGCAGTTATGGCTACACCTTC
CASSPEGSYGYTF
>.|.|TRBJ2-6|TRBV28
TGTGCCAGCAGTCCTTTGACTGGGGCCAACGTCCTGACTTTC
CASSPLTGANVLTF
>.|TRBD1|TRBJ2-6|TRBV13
TGTGCCAGCAGCCCGAGGACAGGGGGCTCTGGGGCCAACGTCCTGACTTTC
CASSPRTGGSGANVLTF
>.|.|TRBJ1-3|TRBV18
TGTGCCAGCTCACCATCAGCGGGACATTATAACTCTGGAAACACCATATATTTT
CASSPSAGHYNSGNTIYF